This TCR beta chain was obtained from a study of shared clonotypes between healthy human individuals (TCRdb year 2020). For context, the study as a whole: The cohort comprised a couple of women and three men aged 18 to 49 years. For each donor, CD4 naive and CD4 memory were each run on three plates, CD8 naive on two plates, and CD8 memory on one plate. To estimate repertoire size and how much clonotype sharing occurs between individuals, the study deeply sequenced the blood TCR repertoires of five healthy adults. Different laboratories and diverse techniques were used to prepare libraries and sequence TCR repertoires, to increase sequencing depth and limit assay-specific biases. Leukapheresis yielded between about 0.94 and 8.9 billion PBMCs per donor.

Using the deep immunoSEQ assay, multiplex PCR amplified TCR CDR3 regions from genomic DNA. Extracted genomic DNA from each cell subset was distributed evenly across all wells of several immunoSEQ 96-well plates, and each plate was treated as a replicate. For sorted subsets, about 200 ng genomic DNA, equal to about 30,000 T cell genomes, was loaded into each replicate PCR. The purified libraries were quantified using a Qubit 3.0 fluorometer, sized with a Bioanalyzer 2100, and then quantified again using the KAPA Library Quantification kit. Every immunoSEQ 96-well plate was sequenced on a separate single-read 150-cycle Illumina NextSeq 550 flow cell. As for how the authors treated the data: Because the immunoSEQ output included only junctional sequences and no quality scores, the filtering could not be the same as the filtering used for full-length reads. To assign V/J genes and CDR3, sequences were annotated using PyIR, a Python wrapper for IgBLAST v1.9, with IMGT germline references. Reads were removed for weak V/J assignments (E-value above 1e-6), missing CDR3, stop codons, out-of-frame junctions, or ambiguous translated residues. V3J clonotypes were defined as sequences sharing an identical inferred V gene, J gene, and CDR3 amino acid sequence. Percentage overlap between repertoires was calculated by dividing the number of shared unique clonotypes by the size of the smaller repertoire. Richness of each repertoire was evaluated using RTK rarefaction, the Chao1 estimator, and Recon v2.1 estimates of unobserved clonotypes. For all TCRbeta clonotypes obtained by the gDNA method from a few donors, generation probabilities were computed with OLGA. TCRdb stores this immuneACCESS table with in-frame sequences only. Part of the clones is absent; in the studies checked, under half of the shortfall reflects unresolved V genes, and no reason is known for the rest. Clone size and the V and J calls come from that table; the DNA yielded D and trimming. This sample comprises about 2 million clones, 85% to 95% of them detected only once. 0.1% to 0.15% of the sample rests with the top ten.

Broader findings and caveats from the paper: Only blood was sampled, and tissue TCR repertoires likely differ from those in blood. Because the study included only a small number of donors, the genetic and exposure-history diversity represented was limited. Pairwise subsampling led to the expectation that sequencing depth would affect the degree of clonotype sharing among donors. Rarefaction of sorted-subset datasets indicated incomplete sequencing despite the large sequencing depth. Naive subsets generally had larger estimated clonotype richness than memory subsets. Compared with non-shared clonotypes, the clonotypes found in all four sorted-subset donors had higher generation probabilities. When a handful of donors were compared, the shared fraction of clonotypes was 5% to 6.5% for naive CD4, over 3% for naive CD8, 2% to 2.5% for memory CD4, and roughly 0.43% for memory CD8.

A remark on this clone: Its antigen specificity is not known. Base qualities are missing; no much larger clone stands one base away.

Donors were healthy HIV-negative adults with no recently reported acute infections or vaccinations. All donors were Caucasian adults living in Nashville, Tennessee, USA. CD4+ T cells were enriched by magnetic negative selection, after which naive cells were positively selected on CD45RA and the negative fraction was taken as the memory subset. Blood was obtained by leukapheresis, after which PBMCs were separated by Ficoll-Histopaque density gradient centrifugation and cryopreserved in liquid nitrogen vapor phase. Purity and quantity of every magnetically sorted T cell population were checked by analytical flow cytometry. Each sorted fraction had its genomic DNA isolated and then quantified by UV absorbance on a Nanodrop 2000c. Trimming at the junction amounts to 4 bases on V and 7 bases on J, and the germline ends lie 16 bases apart. Counted from cysteine to phenylalanine, this CDR3 has 15 amino acids. CDR3 DNA only is kept here, 45 bases in frame from base 1. CDR1 KGHSH and CDR2 LQKENI are derived from the germline V gene.

This sequence uses TRBV18 and TRBJ2-2; the D gene is possibly TRBD1 or TRBD2, with 5 bases matching each. The TCR originated in a man aged 18 to 30 in good health. The sequenced material came from naive CD4+ T cells sorted from blood. According to the study, the label for this sample's cell subset or site signals: CD45RA+ positively selected. In nucleotide form, the sequence is TGTGCCAGCTCACATTACGGGACCGCCGGCGGGGAGCTGTTTTTT. Translated, this is CASSHYGTAGGELFF.